Here is one T cell receptor beta chain with its context. Terminally differentiated effector memory CD45RA+ cells were left out of the naive CD8 fraction, which was CD45RO-negative and positively selected for CCR7. J was trimmed by 2 bases and V by 4 bases; bases with no gene match: 4. The length of the CDR3 is 14 residues. CDR1 and CDR2 from the germline V gene are SGHRS and YFSETQ. This record comes from a study of shared clonotypes between healthy human individuals. The data were produced by immunoSEQ multiplex PCR, yet TCRdb's version contains in-frame clones alone and is incomplete. Among 1.5 million to 2.5 million clones listed, approximately 95% were seen once.

The sequencing sample was made of naive CD8+ T cells sorted from blood. The rearrangement joins TRBV5-1 to TRBJ2-3; 7 nucleotides match TRBD2. The source is a man between 18 and 35 years old in good health. The CDR3 protein is CASSLGGYTDTQYF. CDR3 coding DNA: TGCGCCAGCAGCCTGGGAGGGTACACAGATACGCAGTATTTT.